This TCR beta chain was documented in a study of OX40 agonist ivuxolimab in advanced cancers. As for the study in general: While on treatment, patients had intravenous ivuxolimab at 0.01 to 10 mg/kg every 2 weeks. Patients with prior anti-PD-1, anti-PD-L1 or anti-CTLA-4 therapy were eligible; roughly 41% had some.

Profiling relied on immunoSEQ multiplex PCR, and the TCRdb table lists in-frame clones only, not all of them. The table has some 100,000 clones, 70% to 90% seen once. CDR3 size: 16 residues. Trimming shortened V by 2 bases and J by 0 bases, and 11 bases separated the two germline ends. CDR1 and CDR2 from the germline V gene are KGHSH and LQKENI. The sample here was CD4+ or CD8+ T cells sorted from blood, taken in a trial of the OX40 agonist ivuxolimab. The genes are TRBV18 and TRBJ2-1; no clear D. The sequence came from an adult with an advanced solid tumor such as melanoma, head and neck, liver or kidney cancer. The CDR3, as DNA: TGTGCCAGCTCACCAGCAAAGGTTGACTCCTACAATGAGCAGTTCTTC. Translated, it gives CASSPAKVDSYNEQFF.